This T cell receptor (beta chain) came from a study of T cell responses to AZD1222 COVID-19 vaccine (dated by TCRdb to 2020 to 2022). About the investigation overall: AZD1222 recipients given second doses at about 4 weeks or at about 12 weeks were pooled, since spike-specific TCR depth and breadth were not found to differ between the two schedules. Trial participants were enrolled by age into subgroups of 18-55, 56-69 and 70-plus years, and around 150, 29 and 61 TCR-sequenced participants, respectively, were included in these subgroups. A total of under 250 trial participants underwent TCR sequencing, of whom 200 to 220 had received two doses of AZD1222 and roughly 26 had received two doses of the MenACWY control vaccine. Study-wide conclusions, independent of this receptor: Most participants were white British and females outnumbered males, and the authors suggested that clonal diversity may have been underestimated. Conclusions about previously exposed vaccinees are limited because only five to seven AZD1222 recipients were SARS-CoV-2 seropositive at baseline. Spike-specific TCR breadth and depth rose significantly after two AZD1222 doses compared with day 0 and with MenACWY recipients. The whole spike protein was spanned by vaccine-associated CD4 TCRs, and dominant responses were seen in regions 160-218 and 743-854. Reportedly, almost half of the unique spike-specific TCRs recognized epitopes lying outside the regions that are mutated in the B.1.351 and B.1.1.7 variants. The 56-69-year group was small, and its depth increase did not reach significance, likely because of low power. Because no day 14 peak-response samples were available, repertoires were characterized only after the peak T cell response.

The germline ends are 9 bases apart after V is trimmed by 6 bases and J by 7 bases. From its cysteine to its phenylalanine, the CDR3 spans 10 amino acids. The retained sequence is limited to the CDR3, 30 bases, with the frame set at the first base. CDR1 and CDR2, looked up from the germline V gene, are SQVTM and ANQGSEA. The CDR3 regions of human TCRbeta chains were subjected to immunosequencing. In the source study's methods: Repertoire TCRs were checked for matches against a reference library of SARS-CoV-2-specific TCRs that had been generated using the MIRA antigen-specificity platform. Breadth was defined as the fraction of unique TCRs that were SARS-CoV-2-associated, and depth was defined as the fraction of total T cells that were SARS-CoV-2-associated. Using the MIRA data, every spike-specific TCR was mapped to the spike region that the TCR reacted to and assigned to either a CD4 or a CD8 class. Log10-transformed breadth and depth values were compared by one-way ANOVA with Sidak's multiple comparisons tests. The source is immuneACCESS, and TCRdb retained only in-frame sequences with V and J called. Part of the clones is not carried over; for the studies checked, unresolved V genes explain less than half of this, and the remainder is unexplained. V, J and clone size were drawn from that table, and D and trimming were deduced from the DNA. This sample gives about 170,000 clones in total; approximately 92% of them show up just once. The top ten clonotypes cover around 1.5% of the sample.

Sample time point, as interpreted from the label and publication: baseline before first vaccination. Vaccinee samples were obtained from the UK trials COV001 and COV002, which included a single-blind randomized controlled phase 2/3 trial of AZD1222 (ChAdOx1 nCoV-19) in healthy adults. Trial participant PBMC samples were collected at day 0 and day 28 after the second dose for TCRbeta chain sequencing. This clone was detected once. There is no known antigen for this receptor. Nothing much larger sits one base from this clone, and base qualities are not available. This TCR was recovered from an adult in good health. In this chain, TRBV29-1 is recombined with TRBJ1-1; TRBD1 is perhaps the D gene, given 5 matching bases. The sample in question was peripheral blood, obtained on day 0 of AZD1222 vaccination. The DNA sequence follows: TGCAGCGTCCGGGACGTTGAAGCTTTCTTT. Its coded protein is CSVRDVEAFF.